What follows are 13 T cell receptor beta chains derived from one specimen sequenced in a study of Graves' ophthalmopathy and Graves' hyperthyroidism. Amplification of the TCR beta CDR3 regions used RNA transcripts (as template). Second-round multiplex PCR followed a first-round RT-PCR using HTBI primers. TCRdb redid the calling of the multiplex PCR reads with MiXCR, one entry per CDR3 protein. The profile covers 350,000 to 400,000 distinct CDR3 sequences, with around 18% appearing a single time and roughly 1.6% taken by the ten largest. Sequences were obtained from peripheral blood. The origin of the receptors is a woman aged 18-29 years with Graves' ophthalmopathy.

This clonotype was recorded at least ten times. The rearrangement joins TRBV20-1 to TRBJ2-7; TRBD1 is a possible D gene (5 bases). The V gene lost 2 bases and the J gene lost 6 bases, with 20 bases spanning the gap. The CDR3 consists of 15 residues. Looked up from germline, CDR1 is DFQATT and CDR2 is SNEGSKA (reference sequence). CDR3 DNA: TGCAGTGCTAGATCGGTTAGGACAAATAGGCTCGAGCAGTACTTC. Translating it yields CSARSVRTNRLEQYF.

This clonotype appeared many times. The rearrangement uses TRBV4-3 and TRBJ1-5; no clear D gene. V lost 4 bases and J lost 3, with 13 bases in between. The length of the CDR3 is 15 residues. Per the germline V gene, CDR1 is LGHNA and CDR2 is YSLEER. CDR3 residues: CASSPLPGSNQPQHF. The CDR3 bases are TGCGCCAGCAGCCCCCTCCCCGGGTCCAATCAGCCCCAGCATTTT.

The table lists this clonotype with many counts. This CDR3 reads CASSIPCYRDRGYTEAFF. In DNA, the CDR3 is TGTGCCAGTAGTATACCTTGCTACCGGGACAGGGGTTACACTGAAGCTTTCTTT. This chain uses TRBV19 with TRBJ1-1, with 10 bases aligning to TRBD1. This CDR3 contains 18 residues. CDR1 and CDR2 (germline): LNHDA, SQIVND (reference sequence). Unmatched junction bases numbered 12, after V lost 2 bases and J lost 3 bases.

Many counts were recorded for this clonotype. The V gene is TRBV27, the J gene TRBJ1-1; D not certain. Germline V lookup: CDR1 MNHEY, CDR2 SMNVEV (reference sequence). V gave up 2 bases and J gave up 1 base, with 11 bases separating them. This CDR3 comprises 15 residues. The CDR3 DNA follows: TGTGCCAGCAGTTTAGGAGGGTATAAGAACACTGAAGCTTTCTTT. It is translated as CASSLGGYKNTEAFF.

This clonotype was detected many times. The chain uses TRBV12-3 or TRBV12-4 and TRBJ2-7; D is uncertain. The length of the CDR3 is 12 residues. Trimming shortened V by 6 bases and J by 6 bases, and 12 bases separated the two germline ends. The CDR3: CASSPISGEQYF. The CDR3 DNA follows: TGTGCCAGCAGCCCTATTTCAGGCGAGCAGTACTTC.

The CDR3 is CASSFSPGNTIYF. The CDR3 bases are TGTGCCAGCAGTTTTTCACCTGGAAACACCATATATTTT. The chain links TRBV12-3 or TRBV12-4 to TRBJ1-3; D not resolved. This CDR3 has 13 residues. V was pared by 3 bases and J by 2 bases, with 5 bases between.

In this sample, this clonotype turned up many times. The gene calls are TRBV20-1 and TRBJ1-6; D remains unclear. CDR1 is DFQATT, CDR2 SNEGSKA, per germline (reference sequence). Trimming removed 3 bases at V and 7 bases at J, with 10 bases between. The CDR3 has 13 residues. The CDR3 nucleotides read TGCAGTGCTAGGAGCGGTCCAAATTCACCCCTCCACTTT. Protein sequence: CSARSGPNSPLHF.

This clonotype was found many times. CDR3 loop: CASGTSVSGEQFF. CDR3 DNA sequence: TGTGCCAGCGGGACTAGCGTTTCTGGTGAGCAGTTCTTC. V is TRBV6-2 or TRBV6-3 and J is TRBJ2-1, with 10 bases that match TRBD2. CDR1 MNHEY and CDR2 SVGEGT come from the germline V gene. This CDR3 region has 13 residues. J gave up 9 bases and V 8 bases, and 7 bases lay outside the gene matches.

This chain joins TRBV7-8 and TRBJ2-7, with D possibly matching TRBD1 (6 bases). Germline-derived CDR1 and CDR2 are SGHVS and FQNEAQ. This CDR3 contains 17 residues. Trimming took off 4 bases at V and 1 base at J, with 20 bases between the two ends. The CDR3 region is CASSSQSTGPQSYEQYF. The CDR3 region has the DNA TGTGCCAGCAGCTCCCAATCGACAGGACCTCAGTCCTACGAGCAGTACTTC.

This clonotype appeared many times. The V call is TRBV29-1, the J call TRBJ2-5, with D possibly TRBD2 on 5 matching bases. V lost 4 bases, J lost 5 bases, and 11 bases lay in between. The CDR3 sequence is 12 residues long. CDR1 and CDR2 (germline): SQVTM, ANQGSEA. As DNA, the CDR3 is TGCAGCGTTGGTCTGGGAGAGGAGACCCAGTACTTC. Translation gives CSVGLGEETQYF. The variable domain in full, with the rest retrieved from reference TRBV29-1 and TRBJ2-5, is SAVISQKPSRDICQRGTSLTIQCQVDSQVTMMFWYRQQPGQSLTLIATANQGSEATYESGFVIDKFPISRPNLTFSTLTVSNMSPEDSSIYLCSVGLGEETQYFGPGTRLLVL.

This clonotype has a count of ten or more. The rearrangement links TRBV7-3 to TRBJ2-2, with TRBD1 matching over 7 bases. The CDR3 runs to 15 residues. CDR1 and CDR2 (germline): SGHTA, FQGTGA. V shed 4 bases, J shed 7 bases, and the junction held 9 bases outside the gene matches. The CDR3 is CASSSSGTEGGELFF. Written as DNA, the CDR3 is TGTGCCAGCAGCTCATCCGGGACAGAGGGCGGGGAGCTGTTTTTT.

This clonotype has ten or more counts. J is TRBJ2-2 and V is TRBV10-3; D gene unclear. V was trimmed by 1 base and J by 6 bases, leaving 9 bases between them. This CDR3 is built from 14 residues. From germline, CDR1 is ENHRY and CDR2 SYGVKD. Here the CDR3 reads CAISEWSSPGELFF. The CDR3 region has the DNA TGTGCCATCAGTGAGTGGTCGAGCCCCGGGGAGCTGTTTTTT.

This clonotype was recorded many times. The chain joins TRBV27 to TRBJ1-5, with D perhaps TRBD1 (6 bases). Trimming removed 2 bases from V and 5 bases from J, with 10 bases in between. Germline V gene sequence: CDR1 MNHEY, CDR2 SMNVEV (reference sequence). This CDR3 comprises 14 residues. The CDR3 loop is CASSLRGTDQPQHF. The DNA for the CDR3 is TGTGCCAGCAGTTTAAGGGGGACCGATCAGCCCCAGCATTTT.